What follows are 25 T cell receptor beta chains derived from one specimen sequenced in a study of beta chain features in type 1 diabetes. Overall study findings and caveats: Among patients with Type 1 diabetes, TCRB CDR3s were moderately but significantly shorter in every one of the four CD4+ subsets.

What these receptors recognize is not known. All of the isolated RNA was reverse transcribed, so expressed TCRB transcripts were sequenced. Assay used: immunoSEQ multiplex PCR; TCRdb lists only in-frame clones, some missing. The sample consists of a few hundred thousand clones, around 16% of them appearing once. Sequencing used naive CD4+ T cells from blood. Source of these receptors: a man aged 25 to 40 with type 1 diabetes.

This sequence joins TRBV23-1 and TRBJ2-7; 8 bases are a match to TRBD2. Being an ORF, TRBV23-1 has a function that is uncertain. CDR3 length: 16 residues. Unmatched junction bases numbered 7, after V lost 0 bases and J lost 3 bases. As DNA, the CDR3 is TGCGCCAGCAGTCAATCCCCGGGGGGGGTGCTCTACGAGCAGTACTTC. Translating gives CASSQSPGGVLYEQYF.

This clone was counted a few times. The rearrangement links TRBV28 to TRBJ2-7; 9 bases fit TRBD1. Germline V gives CDR1 MDHEN, CDR2 SYDVKM. V shed 5 bases and J 4 bases; nucleotides not matched to a gene: 3. The CDR3 consists of 13 residues. This CDR3 reads CASSGTGTYEQYF. The CDR3, as DNA: TGTGCCAGCAGTGGGACAGGGACTTACGAGCAGTACTTC.

CDR3 sequence: CSVGRAVGQPQHF. CDR3 nucleotide sequence: TGCAGCGTTGGTAGAGCAGTAGGTCAGCCCCAGCATTTT. This rearrangement joins TRBV29-1 to TRBJ1-5; D unresolved. Germline loops: CDR1 SQVTM, CDR2 ANQGSEA. The CDR3 sequence is 13 residues long. Trimming stripped 4 bases from V and 6 bases from J, with 13 bases between.

This clone was observed a handful of times. This chain uses TRBV18 with TRBJ2-3; 9 nucleotides align to TRBD2. The length of the CDR3 is 15 residues. Germline V CDR1 and CDR2: KGHSH, LQKENI. V gave up 5 bases and J gave up 4 bases; unmatched junction bases: 7. The CDR3 nucleotides read TGTGCCAGCTCATTAGCGGGAGATTTTCCAGATACGCAGTATTTT. It yields the protein CASSLAGDFPDTQYF. Looking up the rest from reference TRBV18 and TRBJ2-3 gives the full variable domain: NAGVMQNPRHLVRRRGQEARLRCSPMKGHSHVYWYRQLPEEGLKFMVYLQKENIIDESGMPKERFSAEFPKEGPSILRIQQVVRGDSAAYFCASSLAGDFPDTQYFGPGTRLTVL.

The CDR3 coding sequence is TGTGCCAGCAGCTTTCGTTTCGCTGGCGCGGCTTTCTTT. Translated, it gives CASSFRFAGAAFF. V is TRBV7-2 and J is TRBJ1-1; no clear D gene. V was pared by 3 bases and J by 11 bases, with 16 bases between. The CDR3 loop spans 13 amino acids. CDR1 is SGHTA, CDR2 FQGNSA, per germline.

The rearrangement joins TRBV6-6 to TRBJ2-3; D is unresolved. The germline V and J ends were trimmed by 6 bases and 0 bases, with 10 bases remaining between them. The V gene's germline CDR1 is MNHNY and CDR2 SVGAGI (reference sequence). The CDR3 is made up of 14 amino acids. In DNA form, the CDR3 reads TGTGCCAGCAGAAAAAGGCAAAGCACAGATACGCAGTATTTT. It codes for CASRKRQSTDTQYF.

This clone was picked up a small number of times. The chain couples TRBV9 to TRBJ1-1; 7 nucleotides align to TRBD1. This CDR3 region has 14 residues. Germline lookup yields CDR1 SGDLS and CDR2 YYNGEE. V lost 4 bases, J lost 6 bases, and 9 bases stayed unmatched. CDR3 sequence reads: CASSLRQGDAEAFF. The DNA for the CDR3 is TGTGCCAGCAGCCTGAGACAGGGCGACGCTGAAGCTTTCTTT.

The sample holds a few counts of this clone. At the DNA level, this CDR3 is encoded by other sequences in the same sample as well. The chain combines TRBV28 with TRBJ2-5; 7 bases line up with TRBD2. CDR1 is MDHEN and CDR2 is SYDVKM in the germline V gene. V lost 2 bases to trimming and J lost 5 bases; unmatched junction nucleotides: 5. The CDR3 length is 14 residues. The DNA for the CDR3 is TGTGCCAGCAGTTTAGCGGGAGCGGGGGAGACCCAGTACTTC. Translation gives CASSLAGAGETQYF. The full variable domain, rest sourced from reference TRBV28 and TRBJ2-5, is DVKVTQSSRYLVKRTGEKVFLECVQDMDHENMFWYRQDPGLGLRLIYFSYDVKMKEKGDIPEGYSVSREKKERFSLILESASTNQTSMYLCASSLAGAGETQYFGPGTRLLVL.

There are a few counts of this clone. J is TRBJ2-1 and V is TRBV5-1, with 7 bases fitting TRBD2. Losses at the gene ends were 3 bases for V and 8 bases for J; bases not matched to a gene: 5. The CDR3 covers 13 residues. CDR1 and CDR2 (germline): SGHRS, YFSETQ. CDR3 coding DNA: TGCGCCAGCAGCTGGGGAGGGATCGATGAGCAGTTCTTC. Protein: CASSWGGIDEQFF. The full variable domain, rest sourced from reference TRBV5-1 and TRBJ2-1, is KAGVTQTPRYLIKTRGQQVTLSCSPISGHRSVSWYQQTPGQGLQFLFEYFSETQRNKGNFPGRFSGRQFSNSRSEMNVSTLELGDSALYLCASSWGGIDEQFFGPGTRLTVL.

This clone has just a few counts. One end of the junction varies from germline; a read error may be responsible. The genes are TRBV30 and TRBJ2-7, with a tentative D call TRBD2 (5 bases). This CDR3 has 11 amino acids. The V gene's germline CDR1 is GTSNPN and CDR2 SVGIG (reference sequence). The chain's CDR3 is CAWSVRGRNNF. Here the CDR3 DNA reads TGTGCCTGGAGTGTTAGAGGGCGGAACAACTTC. Together with reference TRBV30 and TRBJ2-7, the CDR3 gives the full variable domain: SQTIHQWPATLVQPVGSPLSLECTVEGTSNPNLYWYRQAAGRGLQLLFYSVGIGQISSEVPQNLSASRPQDRQFILSSKKLLLSDSGFYLCAWSVRGRNNFGPGTRLTVT.

V usage is TRBV14 and J usage is TRBJ2-1, with D possibly matching TRBD1 (6 bases). This CDR3 is 18 amino acids long. Germline CDR1 is SGHDN and CDR2 is FVKESK. The V gene lost 3 bases and the J gene lost 0 bases, with 18 bases spanning the gap. CDR3 amino acids: CASSQHTGSLSSYNEQFF. DNA of the CDR3: TGTGCCAGCAGCCAGCATACAGGGAGTTTAAGCTCCTACAATGAGCAGTTCTTC. Complete variable domain (other parts from reference TRBV14 and TRBJ2-1): EAGVTQFPSHSVIEKGQTVTLRCDPISGHDNLYWYRRVMGKEIKFLLHFVKESKQDESGMPNNRFLAERTGGTYSTLKVQPAELEDSGVYFCASSQHTGSLSSYNEQFFGPGTRLTVL.

This clone has only a few counts. The chain is built from TRBV29-1 and TRBJ2-1; D call uncertain. The V end was cut by 3 bases, the J end by 6 bases, with 0 bases between. CDR3 length: 9 amino acids. The germline CDR1 and CDR2 sequences are SQVTM and ANQGSEA. CDR3: CSVDNEQFF. DNA for the CDR3: TGCAGCGTTGACAATGAGCAGTTCTTC.

The rearrangement uses TRBV7-2 and TRBJ2-7, with TRBD2 matching 9 bases. The germline CDR1 and CDR2 sequences are SGHTA and FQGNSA. The CDR3 contains 13 residues. With V trimmed by 3 bases and J by 6 bases, 3 bases remained unmatched. The CDR3 DNA reads as TGTGCCAGCAGCTTCGCTAGCGGGATCGAGCAGTACTTC. Protein product: CASSFASGIEQYF.

This clone is a singleton in its sample. The J gene is TRBJ2-1, the V gene TRBV12-5; no definite D call. Germline loops: CDR1 LGHNT, CDR2 FRNRAP. The CDR3 loop spans 13 amino acids. Trimming took off 6 bases at V and 6 bases at J, with 12 bases between the two ends. CDR3 sequence: CASGPPAGNEQFF. DNA for the CDR3: TGTGCTAGTGGCCCCCCGGCAGGCAATGAGCAGTTCTTC.

The chain is built from TRBV7-3 and TRBJ2-5; TRBD1 matches at 7 bases. This CDR3 is built from 14 residues. V shed 0 bases and J 9 bases; nucleotides not matched to a gene: 7. Germline V gives CDR1 SGHTA, CDR2 FQGTGA. The DNA of the CDR3 is TGTGCCAGCAGCTTAACGGGGACAGACCAGGCCCAGTACTTC. It encodes CASSLTGTDQAQYF.

The chain carries TRBV7-2 and TRBJ2-7; 16 bases line up with TRBD2. The V gene's germline CDR1 is SGHTA and CDR2 FQGNSA. The CDR3 sequence is 16 residues long. V shed 4 bases, J shed 5 bases, and the junction held 5 bases outside the gene matches. The CDR3 protein is CASSYGTSGRVNEQYF. For the CDR3, the DNA is TGTGCCAGCAGCTACGGGACTAGCGGGAGGGTCAACGAGCAGTACTTC.

This chain connects TRBV6-6 to TRBJ1-5; D may be TRBD1 (5 bases). The CDR3 totals 14 residues. CDR1 is MNHNY, CDR2 SVGAGI, per germline (reference sequence). The germline V and J ends were trimmed by 0 bases and 3 bases, with 6 bases remaining between them. CDR3 in amino acids: CASSYSGVNQPQHF. The CDR3, as DNA: TGTGCCAGCAGTTACTCAGGGGTCAATCAGCCCCAGCATTTT.

The sample holds a few counts of this clone. The gene calls are TRBV30 and TRBJ2-5; D not resolved. Germline CDR1 and CDR2: GTSNPN and SVGIG (reference sequence). V was trimmed by 4 bases and J by 7 bases, leaving 10 bases between them. The length of the CDR3 is 11 residues. The CDR3 loop reads CAWMRERTQYF. The CDR3 coding sequence is TGTGCCTGGATGCGTGAAAGGACCCAGTACTTC. Variable domain in full (rest from reference TRBV30 and TRBJ2-5): SQTIHQWPATLVQPVGSPLSLECTVEGTSNPNLYWYRQAAGRGLQLLFYSVGIGQISSEVPQNLSASRPQDRQFILSSKKLLLSDSGFYLCAWMRERTQYFGPGTRLLVL.

This clone was recorded a few times. V gene TRBV11-2 combines with J gene TRBJ2-7; D gene uncertain. This CDR3 comprises 15 residues. The V and J ends lost 0 bases and 0 bases respectively, with 9 bases between them. The germline CDR1 and CDR2 sequences are SGHAT and FQNNGV. The CDR3 region is CASSLDLLSSYEQYF. CDR3 coding DNA: TGTGCCAGCAGCTTAGACCTTCTCAGCTCCTACGAGCAGTACTTC. Together with reference TRBV11-2 and TRBJ2-7, the CDR3 gives the full variable domain: EAGVAQSPRYKIIEKRQSVAFWCNPISGHATLYWYQQILGQGPKLLIQFQNNGVVDDSQLPKDRFSAERLKGVDSTLKIQPAKLEDSAVYLCASSLDLLSSYEQYFGPGTRLTVT.

As regards this clone: Other DNA sequences from this sample encode an identical CDR3 as well. The rearrangement links TRBV29-1 to TRBJ2-5; D is ambiguous. CDR1 is SQVTM and CDR2 is ANQGSEA in the germline V gene. V was clipped by 4 bases and J by 4 bases, with 4 bases between them. The CDR3 runs 10 residues. The CDR3 spells CSVGSETQYF. The CDR3 coding sequence is TGCAGCGTTGGATCAGAGACCCAGTACTTC.

This clone appeared a few times. The junction shows a germline mismatch at one end, possibly a read error. This sequence joins TRBV20-1 and TRBJ1-1; TRBD1 is a possible D gene (5 bases). There are 9 residues in the CDR3. Germline V gives CDR1 DFQATT, CDR2 SNEGSKA (reference sequence). CDR3: CSAQTPGSF. CDR3 nucleotides: TGCAGTGCCCAGACGCCAGGGAGTTTT.

The chain couples TRBV6-6 to TRBJ2-1, with a tentative D call TRBD1 (6 bases). V was shortened by 3 bases and J by 5 bases, with 14 bases between the two germline ends. The CDR3 loop spans 15 amino acids. Germline V CDR1 and CDR2: MNHNY, SVGAGI (reference sequence). The CDR3 protein is CASSYQGTPDNEQFF. In DNA, the CDR3 is TGTGCCAGCAGTTATCAGGGGACCCCTGACAATGAGCAGTTCTTC.

This chain connects TRBV29-1 to TRBJ2-1, with 7 positions matching TRBD1. Per germline, CDR1 SQVTM and CDR2 ANQGSEA. Trimming at V came to 3 bases and at J to 3 bases, leaving 11 bases not matched to a gene. The CDR3 runs 16 residues. The CDR3 nucleotides read TGCAGCGTTGACCAAAGACAGGGCCCCTACTACAATGAGCAGTTCTTC. Encoded protein: CSVDQRQGPYYNEQFF.

For this clone: Other nucleotide sequences in the sample specify the same CDR3. V gene TRBV29-1 combines with J gene TRBJ1-1; TRBD1 matches at 10 bases. The junction had 5 bases not matched to a gene; V was cut back by 5 bases and J by 11 bases. The CDR3 covers 11 residues. Germline V CDR1 and CDR2: SQVTM, ANQGSEA. In nucleotides, the CDR3 is TGCAGCGTTCCGGGACAGGGGCGGGCTTTCTTT. It encodes CSVPGQGRAFF. Variable domain in full (rest from reference TRBV29-1 and TRBJ1-1): SAVISQKPSRDICQRGTSLTIQCQVDSQVTMMFWYRQQPGQSLTLIATANQGSEATYESGFVIDKFPISRPNLTFSTLTVSNMSPEDSSIYLCSVPGQGRAFFGQGTRLTVV.

V and J are TRBV25-1 and TRBJ2-5; no clear D gene. CDR3 length equals 13 residues. V was cut by 4 bases and J by 5 bases, with 11 bases left in between. Per the germline V gene, CDR1 is MGHDK and CDR2 is SYGVNS. CDR3 sequence (DNA): TGTGCCAGCAGTGTAGAGTCGCTCGAGACCCAGTACTTC. It translates to CASSVESLETQYF.